This TCR beta chain was recorded in a study of blood T cell repertoires in COVID-19. The wider study: The United States, Italy and Spain were the sources of the acute and convalescent COVID-19 samples. T cells, B-cell-depleted T cells, or PBMCs provided the cDNA or gDNA that served as material.

Original data processing: The authors estimated nucleated cell counts from reference gene primer amplification. Some clones are missing from TCRdb's copy, which holds only in-frame ones; the method was immunoSEQ multiplex PCR. V and J calls plus clone size are reproduced from that table; the DNA served to infer D and trimming. Altogether some 110,000 clones are present, around 86% being singletons, with the ten largest covering approximately 15%. The CDR3 runs to 13 residues. The germline gives CDR1 SGHAT, CDR2 FQNNGV. V shed 5 bases and J 10 bases; nucleotides not matched to a gene: 4. What was sequenced was peripheral blood. This sequence joins TRBV11-2 and TRBJ1-6, with 8 bases identical to TRBD1. The clonotype was recovered from a middle-aged man with acute or convalescent COVID-19. The DNA of the CDR3 is TGTGCCAGCAGCGTTACAGGGGGATCACCCCTCCACTTT. Amino acid sequence: CASSVTGGSPLHF.